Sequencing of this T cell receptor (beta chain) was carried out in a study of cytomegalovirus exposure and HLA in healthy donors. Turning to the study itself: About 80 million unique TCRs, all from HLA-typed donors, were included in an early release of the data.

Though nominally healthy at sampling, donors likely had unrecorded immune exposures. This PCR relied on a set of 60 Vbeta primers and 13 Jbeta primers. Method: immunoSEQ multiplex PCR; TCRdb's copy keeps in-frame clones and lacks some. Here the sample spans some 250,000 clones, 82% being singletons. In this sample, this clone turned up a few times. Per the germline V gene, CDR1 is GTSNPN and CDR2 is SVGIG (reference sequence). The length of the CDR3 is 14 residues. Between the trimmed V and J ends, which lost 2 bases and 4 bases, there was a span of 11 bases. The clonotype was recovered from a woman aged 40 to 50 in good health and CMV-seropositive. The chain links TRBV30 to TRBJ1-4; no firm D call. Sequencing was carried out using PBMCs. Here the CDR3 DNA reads TGTGCCTGGAGTCGAGGAGGTTATAATGAAAAACTGTTTTTT. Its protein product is CAWSRGGYNEKLFF.